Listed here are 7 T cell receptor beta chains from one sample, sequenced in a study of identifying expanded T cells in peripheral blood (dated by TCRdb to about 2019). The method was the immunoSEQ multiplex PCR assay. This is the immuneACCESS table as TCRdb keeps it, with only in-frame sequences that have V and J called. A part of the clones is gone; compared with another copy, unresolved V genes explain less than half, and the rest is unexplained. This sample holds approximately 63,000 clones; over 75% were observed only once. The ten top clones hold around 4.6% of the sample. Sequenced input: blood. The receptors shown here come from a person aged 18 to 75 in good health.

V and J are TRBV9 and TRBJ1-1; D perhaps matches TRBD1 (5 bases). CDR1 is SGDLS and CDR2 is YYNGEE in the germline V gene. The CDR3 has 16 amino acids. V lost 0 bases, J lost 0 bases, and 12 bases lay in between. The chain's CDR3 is CASSVDGGAMNTEAFF. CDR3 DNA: TGTGCCAGCAGCGTAGACGGCGGGGCAATGAACACTGAAGCTTTCTTT.

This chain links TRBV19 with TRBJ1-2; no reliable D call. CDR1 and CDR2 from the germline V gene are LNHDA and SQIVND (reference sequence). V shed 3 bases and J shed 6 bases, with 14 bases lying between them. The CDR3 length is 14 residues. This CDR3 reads CASSMARKVDGYTF. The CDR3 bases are TGTGCCAGTAGTATGGCAAGGAAGGTGGATGGCTACACCTTC.

CDR3 nucleotides: TGTGCCAGCAGCCCGACGGGGGATGGTGGCACTGAAGCTTTCTTT. It translates to CASSPTGDGGTEAFF. V gene TRBV13 combines with J gene TRBJ1-1; a weak D match, TRBD1 (5 bases). CDR1 is PRHDT and CDR2 is FYEKMQ in the germline V gene (reference sequence). Trimming took off 5 bases at V and 4 bases at J, with 17 bases between the two ends. The CDR3 is made up of 15 amino acids.

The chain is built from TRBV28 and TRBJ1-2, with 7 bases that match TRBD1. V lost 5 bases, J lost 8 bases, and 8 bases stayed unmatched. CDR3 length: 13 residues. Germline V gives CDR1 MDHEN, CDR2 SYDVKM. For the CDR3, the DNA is TGTGCCAGCAGTCTCCGACAGGGTCGGGGCTACACCTTC. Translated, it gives CASSLRQGRGYTF.

This CDR3 reads CASSETGGSYEQYF. The CDR3 DNA reads TGTGCCAGCAGTGAAACAGGGGGATCCTACGAGCAGTACTTC. The chain has TRBV6-1 and TRBJ2-7; 8 bases match TRBD1. V dropped 2 bases and J dropped 1; count of bases not matched to a gene: 1. The CDR3 has 14 residues. Germline V CDR1 and CDR2: MNHNS, SASEGT.

The CDR3 DNA sequence: TGTGCCAGCATTACTGGGACTAGCGGGATAAACGAGCAGTACTTC. Its translation: CASITGTSGINEQYF. The chain employs TRBV28 and TRBJ2-7, with 13 positions matching TRBD2. CDR3 length: 15 amino acids. Germline CDR1 and CDR2: MDHEN and SYDVKM. With 7 bases clipped from V and 5 bases from J, the junction kept 8 bases outside the gene matches.

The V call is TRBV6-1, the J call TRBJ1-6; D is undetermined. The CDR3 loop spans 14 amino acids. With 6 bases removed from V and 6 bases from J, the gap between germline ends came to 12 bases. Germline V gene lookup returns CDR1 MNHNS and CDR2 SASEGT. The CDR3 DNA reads TGTGCCAGCAGGCAGCAACACGGTAATTCACCCCTCCACTTT. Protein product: CASRQQHGNSPLHF.